One sample yielded the 2 T cell receptor beta chains listed below, sequenced in a study of human T cells and chemical hapten exposure. TCRdb redid the calling of the RACE reads with MiXCR, one entry per CDR3 protein. Here the sample spans approximately 75,000 distinct CDR3 sequences, 8.5% to 9% being singletons. Time point indicated: patch test 2, 6 weeks after DPC sensitization. The sample's treatment: therapeutic diphenylcyclopropenone sensitization with weekly scalp DPC. Sequences were derived from whole blood, sampled in connection with sensitization to the hapten diphenylcyclopropenone (DPC). These receptor sequences come from a woman aged 45-59 years with alopecia areata. Some clones in this sample may be carry-over from other donors' samples.

This clonotype was found many times. The chain uses TRBV12-3 or TRBV12-4 and TRBJ1-1; D gene unclear. The CDR3 is made up of 14 amino acids. As DNA, the CDR3 is TGTGCGACCCGTCCTAATCGAGTGAACACTGAAGCTTTCTTT. It yields the protein CATRPNRVNTEAFF.

This clonotype was observed a few times. J is TRBJ1-5 and V is TRBV12-3 or TRBV12-4; D is ambiguous. Deletions cut 1 base from V and 7 bases from J, with 5 bases between. The length of the CDR3 is 12 residues. The CDR3 coding sequence is TGTGCCAGCAGTTTAGGGGAACAGCCCCAGCATTTT. Translation: CASSLGEQPQHF.